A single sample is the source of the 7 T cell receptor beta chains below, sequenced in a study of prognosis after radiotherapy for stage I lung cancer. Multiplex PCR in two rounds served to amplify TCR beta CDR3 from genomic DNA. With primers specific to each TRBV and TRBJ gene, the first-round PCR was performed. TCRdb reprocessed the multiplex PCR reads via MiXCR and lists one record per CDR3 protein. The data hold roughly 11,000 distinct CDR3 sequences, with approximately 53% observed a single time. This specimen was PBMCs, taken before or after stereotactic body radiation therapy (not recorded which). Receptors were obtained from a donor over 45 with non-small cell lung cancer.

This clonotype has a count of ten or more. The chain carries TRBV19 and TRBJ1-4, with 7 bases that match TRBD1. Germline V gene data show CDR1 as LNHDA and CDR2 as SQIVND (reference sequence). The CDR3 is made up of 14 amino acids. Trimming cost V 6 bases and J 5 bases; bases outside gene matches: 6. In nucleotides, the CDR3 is TGTGCCAGTAGCGCGACAGGGCCAAATGAAAAACTGTTTTTT. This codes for CASSATGPNEKLFF.

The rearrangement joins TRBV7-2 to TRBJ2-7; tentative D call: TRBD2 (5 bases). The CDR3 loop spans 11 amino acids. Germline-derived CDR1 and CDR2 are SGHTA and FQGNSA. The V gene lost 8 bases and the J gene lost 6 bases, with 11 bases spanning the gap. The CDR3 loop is CASRRAAEQYF. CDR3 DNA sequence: TGTGCCAGCCGAAGAGCGGCCGAGCAGTACTTC.

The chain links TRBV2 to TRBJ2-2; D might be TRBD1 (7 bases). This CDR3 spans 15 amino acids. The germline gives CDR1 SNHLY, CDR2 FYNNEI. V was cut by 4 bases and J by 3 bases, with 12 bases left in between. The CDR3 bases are TGTGCCAGCAGTGCTGGAGGGGGCTACACCGGGGAGCTGTTTTTT. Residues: CASSAGGGYTGELFF.

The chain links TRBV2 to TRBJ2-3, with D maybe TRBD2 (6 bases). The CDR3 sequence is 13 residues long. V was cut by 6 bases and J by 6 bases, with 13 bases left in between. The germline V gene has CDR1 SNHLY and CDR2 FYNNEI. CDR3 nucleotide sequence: TGTGCCAGCAGCAAGACTAGTGTGGATACGCAGTATTTT. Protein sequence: CASSKTSVDTQYF.

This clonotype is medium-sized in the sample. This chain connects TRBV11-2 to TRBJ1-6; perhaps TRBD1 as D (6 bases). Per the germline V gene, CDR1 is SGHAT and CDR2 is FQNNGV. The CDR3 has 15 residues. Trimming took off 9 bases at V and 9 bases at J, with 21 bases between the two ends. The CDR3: CASNPLQGKGSPLHF. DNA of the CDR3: TGTGCCAGTAATCCCTTACAGGGTAAGGGTTCACCCCTCCACTTT.

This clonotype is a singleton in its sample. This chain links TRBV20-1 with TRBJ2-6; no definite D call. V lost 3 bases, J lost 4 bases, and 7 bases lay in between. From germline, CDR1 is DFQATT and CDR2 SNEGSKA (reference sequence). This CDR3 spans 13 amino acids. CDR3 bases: TGCAGTGCTAGTAAAAAGGGGGCCAACGTCCTGACTTTC. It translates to CSASKKGANVLTF.

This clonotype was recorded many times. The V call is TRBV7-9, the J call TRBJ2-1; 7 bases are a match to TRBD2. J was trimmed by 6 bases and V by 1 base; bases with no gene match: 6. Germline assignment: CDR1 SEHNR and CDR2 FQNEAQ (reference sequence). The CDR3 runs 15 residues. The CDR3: CASSLEGGGGNEQFF. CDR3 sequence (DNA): TGTGCCAGCAGCTTAGAGGGTGGGGGGGGCAATGAGCAGTTCTTC.